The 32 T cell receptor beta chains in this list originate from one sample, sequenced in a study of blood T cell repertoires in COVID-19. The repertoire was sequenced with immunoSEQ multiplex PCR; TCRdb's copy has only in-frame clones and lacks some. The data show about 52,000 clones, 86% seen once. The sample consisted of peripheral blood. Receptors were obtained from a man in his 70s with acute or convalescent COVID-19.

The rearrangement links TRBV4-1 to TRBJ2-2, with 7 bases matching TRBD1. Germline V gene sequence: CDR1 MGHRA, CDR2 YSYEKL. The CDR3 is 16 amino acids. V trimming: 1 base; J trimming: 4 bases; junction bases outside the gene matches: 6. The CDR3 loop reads CASSQVLTGATGELFF. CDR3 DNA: TGCGCCAGCAGCCAAGTTCTAACAGGGGCCACCGGGGAGCTGTTTTTT.

The CDR3 sequence is CASSSIPGGSNSPLHF. CDR3 DNA: TGTGCCAGCAGTTCAATCCCGGGGGGCTCGAACTCACCCCTCCACTTT. The rearrangement uses TRBV27 and TRBJ1-6, with D possibly TRBD1 on 6 matching bases. Germline V CDR1 and CDR2: MNHEY, SMNVEV (reference sequence). The CDR3 sequence is 16 residues long. V lost 4 bases and J lost 10, with 20 bases in between.

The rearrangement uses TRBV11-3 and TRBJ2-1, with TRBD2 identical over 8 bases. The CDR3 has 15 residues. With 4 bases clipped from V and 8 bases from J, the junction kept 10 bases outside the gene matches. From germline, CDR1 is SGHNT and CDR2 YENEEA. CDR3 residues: CASSSGAGGSHEQFF. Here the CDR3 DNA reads TGTGCCAGCAGCTCGGGCGCGGGAGGTTCCCATGAGCAGTTCTTC.

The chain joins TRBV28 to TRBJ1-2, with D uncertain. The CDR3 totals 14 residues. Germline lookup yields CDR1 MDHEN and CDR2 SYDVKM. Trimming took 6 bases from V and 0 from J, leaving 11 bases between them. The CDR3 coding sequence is TGTGCCAGCAGGCAGATAGCTACTAACTATGGCTACACCTTC. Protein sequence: CASRQIATNYGYTF.

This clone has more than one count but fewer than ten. CDR3 in amino acids: CASSIRTGVTNQPQHF. The DNA of the CDR3 is TGTGCCAGCAGCATAAGGACAGGGGTGACCAATCAGCCCCAGCATTTT. The chain is built from TRBV7-2 and TRBJ1-5; TRBD1 matches 9 bases. This CDR3 is built from 16 residues. V shed 5 bases, J shed 3 bases, and the junction held 8 bases outside the gene matches. The V gene's germline CDR1 is SGHTA and CDR2 FQGNSA.

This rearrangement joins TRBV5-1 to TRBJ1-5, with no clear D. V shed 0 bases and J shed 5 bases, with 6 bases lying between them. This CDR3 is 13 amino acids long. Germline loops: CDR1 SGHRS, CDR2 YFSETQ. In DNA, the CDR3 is TGCGCCAGCAGCTTGGTATCCGATCAGCCCCAGCATTTT. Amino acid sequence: CASSLVSDQPQHF.

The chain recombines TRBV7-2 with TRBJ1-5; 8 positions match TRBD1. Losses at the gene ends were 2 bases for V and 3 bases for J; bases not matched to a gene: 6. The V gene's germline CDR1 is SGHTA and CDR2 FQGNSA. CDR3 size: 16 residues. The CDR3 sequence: CASSLRSGGPNQPQHF. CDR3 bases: TGTGCCAGCAGCTTACGGTCAGGGGGCCCCAATCAGCCCCAGCATTTT.

CDR3 region: CASSLVGHSYEQYF. The CDR3 nucleotides read TGTGCCAGCAGCTTAGTGGGACACAGCTACGAGCAGTACTTC. The gene calls are TRBV13 and TRBJ2-7; the D gene is possibly TRBD1 (6 bases). With 1 base removed from V and 3 bases from J, the gap between germline ends came to 10 bases. Germline assignment: CDR1 PRHDT and CDR2 FYEKMQ (reference sequence). The CDR3 extends over 14 amino acids.

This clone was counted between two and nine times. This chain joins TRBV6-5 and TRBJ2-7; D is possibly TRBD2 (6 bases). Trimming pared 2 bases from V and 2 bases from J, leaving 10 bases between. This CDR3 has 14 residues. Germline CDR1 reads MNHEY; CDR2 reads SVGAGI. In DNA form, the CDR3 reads TGTGCCAGCAGTTACAGGCGGGGAGCCTACGAGCAGTACTTC. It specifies CASSYRRGAYEQYF.

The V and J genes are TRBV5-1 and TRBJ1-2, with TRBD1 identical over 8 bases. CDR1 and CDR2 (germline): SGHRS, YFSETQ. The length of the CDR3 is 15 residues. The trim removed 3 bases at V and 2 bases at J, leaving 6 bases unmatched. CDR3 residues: CASSYSGQGNYGYTF. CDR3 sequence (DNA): TGCGCCAGCAGCTACTCAGGACAGGGCAACTATGGCTACACCTTC.

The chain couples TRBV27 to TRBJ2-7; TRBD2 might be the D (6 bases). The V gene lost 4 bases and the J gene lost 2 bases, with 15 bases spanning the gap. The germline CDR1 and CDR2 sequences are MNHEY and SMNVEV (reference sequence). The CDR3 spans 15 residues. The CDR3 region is CASSSPGTYPYEQYF. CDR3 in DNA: TGTGCCAGCAGTTCCCCCGGGACTTACCCCTACGAGCAGTACTTC.

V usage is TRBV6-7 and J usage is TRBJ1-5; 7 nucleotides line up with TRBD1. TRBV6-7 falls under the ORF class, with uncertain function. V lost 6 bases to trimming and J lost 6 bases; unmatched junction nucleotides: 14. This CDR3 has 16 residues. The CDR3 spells CASSRPDRRLGQPQHF. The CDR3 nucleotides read TGTGCCAGCAGCCGCCCGGACAGGAGGCTAGGTCAGCCCCAGCATTTT.

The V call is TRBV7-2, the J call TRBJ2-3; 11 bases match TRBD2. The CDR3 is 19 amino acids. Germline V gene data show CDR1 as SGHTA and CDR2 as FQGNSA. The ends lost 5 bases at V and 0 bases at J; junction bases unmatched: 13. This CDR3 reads CASSRLAGGLVPSTDTQYF. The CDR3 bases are TGTGCCAGCAGCCGTCTAGCGGGAGGACTTGTGCCTAGCACAGATACGCAGTATTTT.

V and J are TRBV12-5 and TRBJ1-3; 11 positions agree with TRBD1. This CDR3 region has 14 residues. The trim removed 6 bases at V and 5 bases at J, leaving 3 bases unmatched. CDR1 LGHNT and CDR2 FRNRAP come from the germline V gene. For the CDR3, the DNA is TGTGCTAGTGGCGGACAGGGGGCAAGAAACACCATATATTTT. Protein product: CASGGQGARNTIYF.

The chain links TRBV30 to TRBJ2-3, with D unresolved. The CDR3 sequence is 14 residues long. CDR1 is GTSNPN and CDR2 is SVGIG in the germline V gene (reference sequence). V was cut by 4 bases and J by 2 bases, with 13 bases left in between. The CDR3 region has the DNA TGTGCCTGGAATCGGCAGGTCTTCACAGATACGCAGTATTTT. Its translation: CAWNRQVFTDTQYF.

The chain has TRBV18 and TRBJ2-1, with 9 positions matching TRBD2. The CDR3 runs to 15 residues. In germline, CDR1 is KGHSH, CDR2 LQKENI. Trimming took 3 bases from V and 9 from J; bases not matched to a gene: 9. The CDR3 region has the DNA TGTGCCAGCTCACCGCCAAATAGCGGGAGCAGTGAGCAGTTCTTC. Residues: CASSPPNSGSSEQFF. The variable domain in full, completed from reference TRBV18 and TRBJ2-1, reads NAGVMQNPRHLVRRRGQEARLRCSPMKGHSHVYWYRQLPEEGLKFMVYLQKENIIDESGMPKERFSAEFPKEGPSILRIQQVVRGDSAAYFCASSPPNSGSSEQFFGPGTRLTVL.

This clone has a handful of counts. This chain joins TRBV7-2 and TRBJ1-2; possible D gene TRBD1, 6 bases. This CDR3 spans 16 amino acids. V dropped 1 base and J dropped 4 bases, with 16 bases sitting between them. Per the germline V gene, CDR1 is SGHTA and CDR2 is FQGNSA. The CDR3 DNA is TGTGCCAGCAGCTTAGGAGGGGGAACCTTGAGCTATGGCTACACCTTC. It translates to CASSLGGGTLSYGYTF. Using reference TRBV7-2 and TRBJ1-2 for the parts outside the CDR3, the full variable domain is GAGVSQSPSNKVTEKGKDVELRCDPISGHTALYWYRQSLGQGLEFLIYFQGNSAPDKSGLPSDRFSAERTGGSVSTLTIQRTQQEDSAVYLCASSLGGGTLSYGYTFGSGTRLTVV.

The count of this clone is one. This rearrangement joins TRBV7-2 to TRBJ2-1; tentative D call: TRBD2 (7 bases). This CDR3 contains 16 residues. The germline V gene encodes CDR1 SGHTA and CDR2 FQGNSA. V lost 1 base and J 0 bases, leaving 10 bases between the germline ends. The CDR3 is CASSLEGGRSYNEQFF. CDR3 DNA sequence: TGTGCCAGCAGCTTAGAGGGGGGGCGCTCCTACAATGAGCAGTTCTTC.

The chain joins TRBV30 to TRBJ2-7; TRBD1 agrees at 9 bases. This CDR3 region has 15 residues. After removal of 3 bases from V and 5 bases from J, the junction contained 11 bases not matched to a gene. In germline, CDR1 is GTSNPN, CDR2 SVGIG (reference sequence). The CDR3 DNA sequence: TGTGCCTGGAGCCTTGGACAGGGGTATTGGGACGAGCAGTACTTC. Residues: CAWSLGQGYWDEQYF.

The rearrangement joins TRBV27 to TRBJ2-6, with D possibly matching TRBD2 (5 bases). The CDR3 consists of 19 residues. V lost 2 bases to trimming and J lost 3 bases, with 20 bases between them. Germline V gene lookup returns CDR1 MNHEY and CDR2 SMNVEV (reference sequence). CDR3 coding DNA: TGTGCCAGCAGTTTACGTCCAGGACGGGGTTATTTTGGGGCCAACGTCCTGACTTTC. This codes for CASSLRPGRGYFGANVLTF. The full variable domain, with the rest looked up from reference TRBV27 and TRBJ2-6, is EAQVTQNPRYLITVTGKKLTVTCSQNMNHEYMSWYRQDPGLGLRQIYYSMNVEVTDKGDVPEGYKVSRKEKRNFPLILESPSPNQTSLYFCASSLRPGRGYFGANVLTFGAGSRLTVL.

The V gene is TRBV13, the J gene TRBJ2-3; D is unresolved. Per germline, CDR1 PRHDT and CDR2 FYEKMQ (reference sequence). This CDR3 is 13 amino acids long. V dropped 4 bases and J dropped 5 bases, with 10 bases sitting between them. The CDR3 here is CASSSQSGDTQYF. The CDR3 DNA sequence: TGTGCCAGCAGCTCCCAGTCTGGAGATACGCAGTATTTT.

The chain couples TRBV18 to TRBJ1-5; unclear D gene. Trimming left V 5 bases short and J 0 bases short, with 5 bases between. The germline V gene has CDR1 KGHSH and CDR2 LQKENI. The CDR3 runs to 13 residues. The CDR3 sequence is CASSVDSNQPQHF. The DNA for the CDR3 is TGTGCCAGCTCAGTAGATAGCAATCAGCCCCAGCATTTT.

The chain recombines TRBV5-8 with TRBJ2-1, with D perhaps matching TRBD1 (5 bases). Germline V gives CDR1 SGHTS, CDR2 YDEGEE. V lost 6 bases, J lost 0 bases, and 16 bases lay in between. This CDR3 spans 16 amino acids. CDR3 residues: CASTRDSRLSYNEQFF. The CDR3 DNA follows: TGTGCCAGCACCCGAGACAGCCGTCTCTCCTACAATGAGCAGTTCTTC.

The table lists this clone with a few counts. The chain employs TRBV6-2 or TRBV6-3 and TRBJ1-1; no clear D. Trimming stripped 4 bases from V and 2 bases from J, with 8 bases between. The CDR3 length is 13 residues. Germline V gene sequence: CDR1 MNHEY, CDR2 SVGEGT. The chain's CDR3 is CASSLQPNTEAFF. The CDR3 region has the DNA TGTGCCAGCAGTTTACAACCCAACACTGAAGCTTTCTTT.

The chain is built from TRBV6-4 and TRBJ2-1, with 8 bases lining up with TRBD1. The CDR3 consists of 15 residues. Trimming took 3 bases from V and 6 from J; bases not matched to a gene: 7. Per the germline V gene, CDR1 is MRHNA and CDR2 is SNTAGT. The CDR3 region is CASSEIRTGRNEQFF. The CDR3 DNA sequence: TGTGCCAGCAGTGAGATTCGGACAGGGCGCAATGAGCAGTTCTTC.

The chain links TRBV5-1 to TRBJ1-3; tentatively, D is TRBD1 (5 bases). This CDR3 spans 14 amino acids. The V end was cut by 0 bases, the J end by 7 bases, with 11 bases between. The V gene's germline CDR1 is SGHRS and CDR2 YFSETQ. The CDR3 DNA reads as TGCGCCAGCAGCTTGGAGGCGGAGGGGAACACCATATATTTT. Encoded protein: CASSLEAEGNTIYF.

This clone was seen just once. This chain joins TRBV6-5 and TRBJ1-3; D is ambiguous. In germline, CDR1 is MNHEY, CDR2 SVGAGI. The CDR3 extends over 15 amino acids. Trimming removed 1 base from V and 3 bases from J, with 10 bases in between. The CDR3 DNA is TGTGCCAGCAGTTACTATGGTACAAATGGAAACACCATATATTTT. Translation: CASSYYGTNGNTIYF.

In nucleotides, the CDR3 is TGTGCCAGTAGGGAGGACAGGGGGGCCAATCAGCCCCAGCATTTT. Amino acids: CASREDRGANQPQHF. The chain recombines TRBV19 with TRBJ1-5, with TRBD1 identical over 10 bases. The CDR3 has 15 amino acids. The germline V gene encodes CDR1 LNHDA and CDR2 SQIVND (reference sequence). V dropped 6 bases and J dropped 3; count of bases not matched to a gene: 5.

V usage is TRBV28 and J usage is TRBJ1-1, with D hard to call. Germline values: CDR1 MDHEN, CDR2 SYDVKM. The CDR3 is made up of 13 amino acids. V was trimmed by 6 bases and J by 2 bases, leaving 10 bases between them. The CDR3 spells CASSLQANTEAFF. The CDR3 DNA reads TGTGCCAGCAGCCTCCAGGCAAACACTGAAGCTTTCTTT.

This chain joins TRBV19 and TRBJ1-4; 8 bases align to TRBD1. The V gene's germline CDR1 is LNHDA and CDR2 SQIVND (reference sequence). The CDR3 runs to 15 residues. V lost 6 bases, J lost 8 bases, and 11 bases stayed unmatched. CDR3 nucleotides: TGTGCCAGTAGGACCAGGGGGCGAGGGGAAGAAAAACTGTTTTTT. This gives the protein CASRTRGRGEEKLFF.

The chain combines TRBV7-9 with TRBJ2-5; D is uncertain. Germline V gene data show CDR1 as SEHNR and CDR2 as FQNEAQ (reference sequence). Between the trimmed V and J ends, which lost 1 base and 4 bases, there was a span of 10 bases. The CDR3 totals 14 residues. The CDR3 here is CASSLGGTGETQYF. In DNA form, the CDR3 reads TGTGCCAGCAGCTTAGGCGGAACTGGAGAGACCCAGTACTTC.

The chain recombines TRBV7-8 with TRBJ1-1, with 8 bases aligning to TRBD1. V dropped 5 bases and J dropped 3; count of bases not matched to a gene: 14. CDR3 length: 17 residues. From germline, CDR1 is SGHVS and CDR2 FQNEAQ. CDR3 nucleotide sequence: TGTGCCAGCAGCAGGAGTATATCGACAGGGGAGGACACTGAAGCTTTCTTT. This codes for CASSRSISTGEDTEAFF. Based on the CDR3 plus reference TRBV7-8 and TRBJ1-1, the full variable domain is GAGVSQSPRYKVAKRGQDVALRCDPISGHVSLFWYQQALGQGPEFLTYFQNEAQLDKSGLPSDRFFAERPEGSVSTLKIQRTQQEDSAVYLCASSRSISTGEDTEAFFGQGTRLTVV.